This entry describes one T cell receptor beta chain. The data belong to a study of PD-1 blockade in classical Hodgkin lymphoma. Germline assignment: CDR1 SGDLS and CDR2 YYNGEE. The CDR3 contains 15 residues. Trimming removed 3 bases from V and 2 bases from J; junction bases left unmatched: 3. All patients relapsed after autologous stem cell transplantation, and brentuximab vedotin exposure varied. Sequenced by immunoSEQ multiplex PCR; TCRdb stores in-frame clones only, minus some. Among approximately 57,000 clones listed, 85% to 95% were seen once. The chain combines TRBV9 with TRBJ2-1; 9 bases map to TRBD2. The sequence was obtained from a human donor with classical Hodgkin lymphoma. The sample consisted of peripheral blood mononuclear cells (PBMCs), taken before the second cycle of nivolumab. The CDR3 DNA is TGTGCCAGCAGCGCCGCGGGGGGGCCCTACAATGAGCAGTTCTTC. Amino acid sequence: CASSAAGGPYNEQFF. Looking up the rest from reference TRBV9 and TRBJ2-1 gives the full variable domain: DSGVTQTPKHLITATGQRVTLRCSPRSGDLSVYWYQQSLDQGLQFLIQYYNGEERAKGNILERFSAQQFPDLHSELNLSSLELGDSALYFCASSAAGGPYNEQFFGPGTRLTVL.